The entry below describes one TCR beta chain. Its matching antigen is unknown. The PCR had 60 Vbeta and 13 Jbeta primers. Data came from immunoSEQ multiplex PCR; TCRdb stores just in-frame clones and leaves some out. The data show 130,000 or so clones, 88% seen once. The data stem from a study of cytomegalovirus exposure and HLA in healthy donors. Whole-study findings and limits: A later analysis found common viral pathogens apparently linked to several of the most significant clusters.

V was pared by 2 bases and J by 7 bases, with 9 bases between. Germline CDR1 is KGHSH and CDR2 is LQKENI. This CDR3 is built from 14 residues. Sequencing used PBMCs. The origin of this receptor is a woman in her 40s in good health and CMV-seronegative. The chain couples TRBV18 to TRBJ1-6; D unclear. Here the CDR3 reads CASSPGQENSPLHF. The CDR3 DNA follows: TGTGCCAGCTCACCAGGGCAAGAAAATTCACCCCTCCACTTT.